The T cell receptor beta chain under discussion was sequenced for a study of regulatory T cells in long-lasting Graves disease. Time point defined: newly diagnosed GD, antithyroid drugs for less than 3 months. Making the TCR library involved RNA that had been extracted from PBMCs. Details on this clonotype: Antigen specificity is unknown.

Findings and limits, study-wide: Between persistent patients, 2,500 to 3,500 public clonotypes were shared, exceeding the approximately 900 shared between new patients.

The CDR3 contains 16 residues. The trim removed 5 bases at V and 6 bases at J, leaving 12 bases unmatched. Germline CDR1 is SNHLY and CDR2 is FYNNEI. Construction of TCR beta libraries relied on iRepertoire HTBI primers and on Arm-PCR targeting CDR3 regions. TCRdb passed the multiplex PCR reads through MiXCR, listing each CDR3 protein once. The data hold more than 300,000 distinct CDR3 sequences, with around 15% observed a single time. A further study also used this sample, focusing on T cells in Graves' hyperthyroidism and ophthalmopathy.

The clonotype was recovered from a woman aged 18-29 years with Graves disease. V is TRBV2 and J is TRBJ2-3; 9 bases line up with TRBD1. The starting material was peripheral blood mononuclear cells (PBMCs), obtained at new diagnosis, from a patient treated with antithyroid drugs. The CDR3 region is CASSLSGTGPTDTQYF. CDR3 in DNA: TGTGCCAGCAGTTTGTCCGGGACAGGGCCGACGGATACGCAGTATTTT.